Sequencing of this TCR beta chain was carried out in a study of Ad26.COV2.S vaccination and SARS-CoV-2 variants. Deletions cut 0 bases from V and 3 bases from J, with 6 bases between. CDR1 is LGHNA and CDR2 is YNFKEQ in the germline V gene. The CDR3 totals 15 residues. This clone showed up just a few times. The treatment is: 19 received Ad26.COV2.S at low or high dose, single or two shots; about 5 received placebo; per-sample allocation not given. Following the first vaccine or placebo injection, samples were taken on day 63. Clones were sequenced by immunoSEQ multiplex PCR, and TCRdb holds only the in-frame ones, with some missing. The table includes 300,000 to 400,000 clones, around 86% detected once.

This receptor was identified in a person between 18 and 59 years old who received the Ad26.COV2.S COVID-19 vaccine or a placebo. The sequencing here drew on peripheral blood, taken in a trial of Ad26.COV2.S vaccine versus placebo. The chain uses TRBV4-2 and TRBJ1-6; D uncertain. The CDR3 loop is CASSQDRDYNSPLHF. The DNA of the CDR3 is TGTGCCAGCAGCCAAGACCGGGACTATAATTCACCCCTCCACTTT.